What follows are 18 T cell receptor beta chains derived from one specimen sequenced in a study of blood T cell repertoires in COVID-19. Sequencing was performed with immunoSEQ multiplex PCR; in TCRdb, only in-frame clones are kept and a portion is missing. The table has about 82,000 clones, about 85% seen once; the top ten hold 15% to 20%. Material for sequencing was peripheral blood. These receptors were collected from an elderly man with active or convalescent COVID-19.

This clone has only a few counts. This sequence joins TRBV4-2 and TRBJ2-3; TRBD2 matches 10 bases. The CDR3 is 17 amino acids. Germline V gene sequence: CDR1 LGHNA, CDR2 YNFKEQ. V lost 0 bases to trimming and J lost 1 base; unmatched junction nucleotides: 4. CDR3 sequence reads: CASSQDGGTSGTDTQYF. The CDR3, as DNA: TGTGCCAGCAGCCAAGATGGAGGGACTAGCGGCACAGATACGCAGTATTTT.

The chain carries TRBV18 and TRBJ2-7; D may be TRBD1 (7 bases). The CDR3 sequence is 14 residues long. Trimming took 5 bases from V and 1 from J, leaving 12 bases between them. Germline CDR1 KGHSH, CDR2 LQKENI. CDR3 residues: CASSSSGGSYEQYV. The CDR3 bases are TGTGCCAGCTCATCCTCAGGGGGGTCCTACGAGCAGTACGTC.

The V call is TRBV9, the J call TRBJ2-3, with a tentative D call TRBD2 (6 bases). The CDR3 loop spans 17 amino acids. With 0 bases removed from V and 3 bases from J, the gap between germline ends came to 17 bases. Germline values: CDR1 SGDLS, CDR2 YYNGEE. The CDR3 bases are TGTGCCAGCAGCGTAGGACAAGCCGGGAGAAGGACAGATACGCAGTATTTT. This translates into CASSVGQAGRRTDTQYF.

This chain uses TRBV6-5 with TRBJ2-3; TRBD2 agrees at 9 bases. V gave up 7 bases and J gave up 2 bases; unmatched junction bases: 4. Per the germline V gene, CDR1 is MNHEY and CDR2 is SVGAGI. This CDR3 has 14 amino acids. The DNA for the CDR3 is TGTGCCAGCATGAGCGGGGGGTACACAGATACGCAGTATTTT. Amino acids: CASMSGGYTDTQYF.

This clone was counted a single time. This chain connects TRBV19 to TRBJ1-3; TRBD1 might be the D (5 bases). This CDR3 comprises 14 residues. CDR1 and CDR2 (germline): LNHDA, SQIVND (reference sequence). Trimming stripped 4 bases from V and 4 bases from J, with 11 bases between. The CDR3 coding sequence is TGTGCCAGTAGTACAGGGTCTATCGGAAACACCATATATTTT. As protein: CASSTGSIGNTIYF.

This clone was seen a handful of times. This chain joins TRBV7-9 and TRBJ1-3; D may be TRBD1 (5 bases). This CDR3 comprises 16 residues. V was pared by 7 bases and J by 3 bases, with 19 bases between. The germline CDR1 and CDR2 sequences are SEHNR and FQNEAQ (reference sequence). The CDR3 is CASTRRVGGGGNTIYF. The CDR3 DNA sequence: TGTGCCAGCACCCGAAGAGTTGGGGGAGGTGGAAACACCATATATTTT.

The rearrangement links TRBV2 to TRBJ1-1, with no clear D. This CDR3 comprises 13 residues. Germline V CDR1 and CDR2: SNHLY, FYNNEI. The V end was cut by 7 bases, the J end by 3 bases, with 12 bases between. CDR3 residues: CASTLGEYTEAFF. CDR3 in DNA: TGTGCCAGCACCCTGGGCGAATACACTGAAGCTTTCTTT. Looking up the rest from reference TRBV2 and TRBJ1-1 gives the full variable domain: EPEVTQTPSHQVTQMGQEVILRCVPISNHLYFYWYRQILGQKVEFLVSFYNNEISEKSEIFDDQFSVERPDGSNFTLKIRSTKLEDSAMYFCASTLGEYTEAFFGQGTRLTVV.

The chain links TRBV10-2 to TRBJ2-2, with 7 bases identical to TRBD1. Germline trimming cut 6 bases from V and 0 bases from J; bases unmatched to any gene: 7. Germline values: CDR1 WSHSY, CDR2 SAAADI. The CDR3 length is 16 residues. CDR3 sequence: CASRKDRASNTGELFF. CDR3 DNA sequence: TGCGCCAGCAGAAAAGACAGGGCCTCGAACACCGGGGAGCTGTTTTTT.

The rearrangement uses TRBV3-1 (or the pseudogene TRBV3-2) and TRBJ1-2; D gene ambiguous. With 1 base removed from V and 3 bases from J, the gap between germline ends came to 9 bases. Germline CDR1 and CDR2: LGHDT and YNNKEL (reference sequence). The CDR3 totals 14 residues. CDR3 sequence reads: CASSQARGYYGYTF. CDR3 sequence (DNA): TGTGCCAGCAGCCAAGCCCGCGGCTACTATGGCTACACCTTC.

The V and J genes are TRBV6-5 and TRBJ1-4; 10 bases map to TRBD1. Germline values: CDR1 MNHEY, CDR2 SVGAGI. V lost 4 bases, J lost 7 bases, and 3 bases stayed unmatched. This CDR3 is built from 14 residues. CDR3 protein: CASSSGQGFEKLFF. CDR3 nucleotides: TGTGCCAGCAGTTCGGGACAGGGGTTTGAAAAACTGTTTTTT.

The rearrangement joins TRBV5-1 to TRBJ1-2; D is unclear. Germline CDR1 is SGHRS and CDR2 is YFSETQ. CDR3 size: 14 residues. V lost 4 bases to trimming and J lost 4 bases, with 14 bases between them. The CDR3 loop is CASSPRRGIYGYTF. In nucleotides, the CDR3 is TGCGCCAGCAGCCCCCGTCGGGGAATCTATGGCTACACCTTC.

The chain joins TRBV7-9 to TRBJ2-7; maybe TRBD2 (6 bases). Germline values: CDR1 SEHNR, CDR2 FQNEAQ (reference sequence). The CDR3 totals 13 residues. V lost 1 base to trimming and J lost 4 bases, with 8 bases between them. The CDR3, as DNA: TGTGCCAGCAGCTTAGTTGCGGGGTACGAGCAGTACGTC. This gives the protein CASSLVAGYEQYV.

The CDR3 nucleotides are TGTGCCAGCAGTGACTCGATCGGGGGCTACACCTTC. Protein: CASSDSIGGYTF. V is TRBV6-4 and J is TRBJ1-2; unclear D gene. The germline gives CDR1 MRHNA, CDR2 SNTAGT. This CDR3 contains 12 residues. Trimming took 0 bases from V and 8 from J, leaving 7 bases between them.

The CDR3 reads CASLGASGNTGELFF. The CDR3 DNA follows: TGCGCCAGCCTGGGAGCTAGCGGGAACACCGGGGAGCTGTTTTTT. The gene calls are TRBV10-2 and TRBJ2-2; TRBD2 aligns across 7 bases. J lost 1 base, V lost 8 bases, and 7 bases had no gene match. Germline loops: CDR1 WSHSY, CDR2 SAAADI. This CDR3 contains 15 residues.

This chain connects TRBV5-1 to TRBJ1-2; no definite D call. Germline V gene sequence: CDR1 SGHRS, CDR2 YFSETQ. Trimming shortened V by 4 bases and J by 6 bases, and 13 bases separated the two germline ends. This CDR3 contains 13 residues. CDR3 in amino acids: CASSEHIEDGYTF. The CDR3 DNA reads TGCGCCAGCAGCGAACATATTGAGGATGGCTACACCTTC.

The chain carries TRBV28 and TRBJ1-1, with D tentatively TRBD1 (5 bases). In germline, CDR1 is MDHEN, CDR2 SYDVKM. The CDR3 loop spans 14 amino acids. V was shortened by 3 bases and J by 4 bases, with 12 bases between the two germline ends. In nucleotides, the CDR3 is TGTGCCAGCAGTTTGGGAGGGGCGAGCACTGAAGCTTTCTTT. As protein: CASSLGGASTEAFF.

CDR3 DNA: TGTGCCAGCAGCGGGACAGTAAACTATGGCTACACCTTC. It is translated as CASSGTVNYGYTF. The chain has TRBV5-4 and TRBJ1-2, with 7 bases identical to TRBD1. Germline loops: CDR1 SGHNT, CDR2 YYREEE (reference sequence). J lost 2 bases, V lost 4 bases, and 2 bases had no gene match. The CDR3 contains 13 residues.

The chain is built from TRBV24-1 and TRBJ2-2; D is unresolved. In germline, CDR1 is KGHDR, CDR2 SFDVKD. V gave up 5 bases and J gave up 4 bases, with 13 bases separating them. The CDR3 is 15 residues long. The CDR3 is CATSAELPRTGELFF. CDR3 sequence (DNA): TGTGCCACCAGTGCCGAACTCCCGCGCACCGGGGAGCTGTTTTTT.